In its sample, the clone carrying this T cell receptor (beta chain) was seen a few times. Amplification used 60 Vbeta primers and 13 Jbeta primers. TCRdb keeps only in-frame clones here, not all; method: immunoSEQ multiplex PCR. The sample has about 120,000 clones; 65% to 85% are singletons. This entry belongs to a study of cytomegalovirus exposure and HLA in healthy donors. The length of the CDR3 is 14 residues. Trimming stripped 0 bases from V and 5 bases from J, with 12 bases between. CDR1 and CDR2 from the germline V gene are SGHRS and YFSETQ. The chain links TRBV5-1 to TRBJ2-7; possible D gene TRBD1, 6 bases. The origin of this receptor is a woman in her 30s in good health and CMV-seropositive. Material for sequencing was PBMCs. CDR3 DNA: TGCGCCAGCAGCTTGGGACAGGAAGTAGACGAGCAGTACTTC. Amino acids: CASSLGQEVDEQYF.